This T cell receptor beta chain is from a study of T-cell memory formation after mild COVID-19. TCRdb called the 5' RACE reads again in MiXCR, with one record for every CDR3 protein. Among under 300,000 distinct CDR3 sequences listed, 9.4% were seen once. CDR3 length: 15 residues. V gave up 2 bases and J gave up 3 bases, with 14 bases separating them. CDR1 and CDR2 (germline): GTSNPN, SVGIG (reference sequence). This clonotype was observed many times. Sequencing was carried out using PBMCs or a T cell subset sorted from them (not recorded which). The chain combines TRBV30 with TRBJ1-5; possibly TRBD1 for D (6 bases). This clonotype was sampled from a man between 18 and 29 years old who had mild COVID-19 (a few samples of this study predate the infection). Cell type and time point are not known. CDR3 nucleotides: TGTGCCTGGAGTACAGATACAGGGCTCAATCAGCCCCAGCATTTT. As protein: CAWSTDTGLNQPQHF.